The 20 T cell receptor beta chains given below trace back to one sample, sequenced in a study of blood T cell repertoires in COVID-19. Data came from immunoSEQ multiplex PCR; TCRdb stores just in-frame clones and leaves some out. The table includes under 150,000 clones, about four fifths detected once. Sequencing was done on a sample of peripheral blood. The receptors originated from an older man with acute or convalescent COVID-19.

This chain uses TRBV5-1 with TRBJ2-4; weak D call: TRBD2 (6 bases). V lost 7 bases and J 3 bases, leaving 14 bases between the germline ends. In germline, CDR1 is SGHRS, CDR2 YFSETQ. CDR3 length: 14 residues. This chain's CDR3 is CASGTGAGKNIQYF. CDR3 DNA sequence: TGCGCCAGCGGGACTGGAGCGGGCAAAAACATTCAGTACTTC.

The rearrangement joins TRBV5-1 to TRBJ2-6; D unclear. Germline loops: CDR1 SGHRS, CDR2 YFSETQ. This CDR3 is built from 15 residues. The V gene lost 0 bases and the J gene lost 2 bases, with 6 bases spanning the gap. The CDR3 here is CASSLGVTGANVLTF. In DNA, the CDR3 is TGCGCCAGCAGCTTGGGAGTCACTGGGGCCAACGTCCTGACTTTC.

The chain links TRBV7-2 to TRBJ1-5, with TRBD1 matching 8 bases. The CDR3 contains 15 residues. CDR1 SGHTA and CDR2 FQGNSA come from the germline V gene. The V and J ends lost 5 bases and 2 bases, in that order; junction bases with no gene match: 5. This CDR3 is CASSRDRGGNQPQHF. The CDR3, as DNA: TGTGCCAGCAGCCGTGACAGGGGAGGCAATCAGCCCCAGCATTTT. Complete variable domain (other parts from reference TRBV7-2 and TRBJ1-5): GAGVSQSPSNKVTEKGKDVELRCDPISGHTALYWYRQSLGQGLEFLIYFQGNSAPDKSGLPSDRFSAERTGGSVSTLTIQRTQQEDSAVYLCASSRDRGGNQPQHFGDGTRLSIL.

A single count supports this clone. This chain uses TRBV7-2 with TRBJ2-5; possible D gene TRBD1, 5 bases. The CDR3 is made up of 13 amino acids. Germline values: CDR1 SGHTA, CDR2 FQGNSA. The germline V and J ends were trimmed by 6 bases and 6 bases, with 14 bases remaining between them. The CDR3 bases are TGTGCCAGCAGGTCCGACAGAAAACAGACCCAGTACTTC. It specifies CASRSDRKQTQYF.

J is TRBJ2-1 and V is TRBV6-6; D gene uncertain. Germline CDR1 reads MNHNY; CDR2 reads SVGAGI (reference sequence). V shed 6 bases and J shed 7 bases, with 7 bases lying between them. The CDR3 extends over 11 amino acids. In DNA form, the CDR3 reads TGTGCCAGCAGCCACGAGAATGAGCAGTTCTTC. It yields the protein CASSHENEQFF.

This clone appeared a few times. The V gene is TRBV19, the J gene TRBJ2-7; TRBD1 matches at 10 bases. V lost 5 bases and J lost 0; bases outside the gene matches: 4. CDR1 and CDR2 (germline): LNHDA, SQIVND (reference sequence). The CDR3 has 15 amino acids. The CDR3 is CASSRDRGASYEQYF. CDR3 sequence (DNA): TGTGCCAGTAGTCGGGACAGGGGCGCCTCCTACGAGCAGTACTTC.

This chain connects TRBV7-3 to TRBJ1-6; D gene uncertain. Trimming left V 2 bases short and J 5 bases short, with 10 bases between. Germline V lookup: CDR1 SGHTA, CDR2 FQGTGA. The CDR3 is made up of 15 amino acids. For the CDR3, the DNA is TGTGCCAGCAGCTTATATAGTCCGGATAATTCACCCCTCCACTTT. Residues: CASSLYSPDNSPLHF. Drawing the rest from reference TRBV7-3 and TRBJ1-6, the complete variable domain is GAGVSQTPSNKVTEKGKYVELRCDPISGHTALYWYRQSLGQGPEFLIYFQGTGAADDSGLPNDRFFAVRPEGSVSTLKIQRTERGDSAVYLCASSLYSPDNSPLHFGNGTRLTVT.

This chain joins TRBV6-5 and TRBJ1-1; no firm D call. V lost 6 bases to trimming and J lost 4 bases, with 18 bases between them. The germline gives CDR1 MNHEY, CDR2 SVGAGI. CDR3 length: 15 residues. The CDR3 nucleotides are TGTGCCAGCAGCCGAAAACAGCTCATTCCCACTGAAGCTTTCTTT. Translation: CASSRKQLIPTEAFF.

The chain uses TRBV27 and TRBJ2-3; 13 bases fit TRBD2. Trimming at V came to 3 bases and at J to 4 bases, leaving 4 bases not matched to a gene. This CDR3 has 16 residues. CDR1 is MNHEY and CDR2 is SMNVEV in the germline V gene (reference sequence). Written as DNA, the CDR3 is TGTGCCAGCAGTTTCTGGACTAGCGGGGGTGCAGATACGCAGTATTTT. It codes for CASSFWTSGGADTQYF.

The CDR3 DNA follows: TGTGCCAGCAGCTCGGGACTGGCGCAGTATTTT. Its protein product is CASSSGLAQYF. This rearrangement joins TRBV7-2 to TRBJ2-3; possibly TRBD2 for D (6 bases). This CDR3 spans 11 amino acids. From germline, CDR1 is SGHTA and CDR2 FQGNSA. Trimming shortened V by 4 bases and J by 10 bases, and 9 bases separated the two germline ends. Variable domain in full (rest from reference TRBV7-2 and TRBJ2-3): GAGVSQSPSNKVTEKGKDVELRCDPISGHTALYWYRQSLGQGLEFLIYFQGNSAPDKSGLPSDRFSAERTGGSVSTLTIQRTQQEDSAVYLCASSSGLAQYFGPGTRLTVL.

The V call is TRBV7-9, the J call TRBJ2-7; 8 bases align to TRBD2. The CDR3 runs 14 residues. V was clipped by 5 bases and J by 5 bases; unmatched bases: 8. The V gene's germline CDR1 is SEHNR and CDR2 FQNEAQ (reference sequence). The DNA for the CDR3 is TGTGCCAGCAGCCCGGGGGGGTCGGGTCACGAGCAGTACTTC. This sequence encodes CASSPGGSGHEQYF. The entire variable domain, with the rest obtained from reference TRBV7-9 and TRBJ2-7, is as follows: DTGVSQNPRHKITKRGQNVTFRCDPISEHNRLYWYRQTLGQGPEFLTYFQNEAQLEKSRLLSDRFSAERPKGSFSTLEIQRTEQGDSAMYLCASSPGGSGHEQYFGPGTRLTVT.

This clone was found many times. The chain joins TRBV27 to TRBJ2-1; a possible D gene is TRBD2 (6 bases). CDR3 size: 16 residues. The germline CDR1 and CDR2 sequences are MNHEY and SMNVEV (reference sequence). V was cut by 5 bases and J by 4 bases, with 18 bases left in between. Written as DNA, the CDR3 is TGTGCCAGCAGTACACGGACCACTGGGAGGTACAATGAGCAGTTCTTC. Translated: CASSTRTTGRYNEQFF.

This clone was observed at least ten times. The chain carries TRBV4-3 and TRBJ2-7; 8 bases line up with TRBD1. Germline V gene sequence: CDR1 LGHNA, CDR2 YSLEER. The length of the CDR3 is 16 residues. V was pared by 3 bases and J by 6 bases, with 13 bases of the junction left unmatched. CDR3: CASSQVRQGLSGEQYF. The DNA of the CDR3 is TGCGCCAGCAGCCAGGTCAGACAGGGGTTGTCTGGCGAGCAGTACTTC.

This chain links TRBV6-2 or TRBV6-3 with TRBJ2-6; 8 bases are a match to TRBD1. This CDR3 contains 20 residues. The germline V gene encodes CDR1 MNHEY and CDR2 SVGEGT. The trim removed 5 bases at V and 0 bases at J, leaving 15 bases unmatched. The CDR3 nucleotides read TGTGCCAGCAGTACCCGTCCCGGGACAGGTTCAGACTCTGGGGCCAACGTCCTGACTTTC. Encoded protein: CASSTRPGTGSDSGANVLTF.

The chain joins TRBV28 to TRBJ1-5; 7 nucleotides agree with TRBD1. Unmatched junction bases numbered 11, after V lost 5 bases and J lost 7 bases. CDR1 and CDR2 (germline): MDHEN, SYDVKM. This CDR3 region has 15 residues. CDR3 in amino acids: CASSHRDRVNQPQHF. In DNA form, the CDR3 reads TGTGCCAGCAGTCACAGAGACAGGGTAAACCAGCCCCAGCATTTT.

The chain couples TRBV5-6 to TRBJ1-1; tentatively, D is TRBD1 (5 bases). Trimming removed 4 bases at V and 1 base at J, with 11 bases between. CDR1 is SGHDT, CDR2 YYEEEE, per germline. The CDR3 runs to 14 residues. CDR3 residues: CASSTWGRNTEAFF. In DNA form, the CDR3 reads TGTGCCAGCAGCACCTGGGGCAGGAACACTGAAGCTTTCTTT.

V and J are TRBV12-3 or TRBV12-4 and TRBJ2-1; TRBD2 aligns across 7 bases. Trimming cost V 6 bases and J 5 bases; bases outside gene matches: 4. CDR3 length: 13 residues. The CDR3 bases are TGTGCCAGCAGCGGGACTATTAACAATGAGCAGTTCTTC. This codes for CASSGTINNEQFF.

This rearrangement joins TRBV10-2 to TRBJ1-2; possibly TRBD1 for D (6 bases). The CDR3 spans 13 residues. Germline loops: CDR1 WSHSY, CDR2 SAAADI. Deletions cut 6 bases from V and 2 bases from J, with 10 bases between. CDR3 DNA sequence: TGCGCCAGCAGAAGACAGGCCAACTATGGCTACACCTTC. Translating gives CASRRQANYGYTF.

As DNA, the CDR3 is TGCGCCAGCAGCCAAAGGGGGCTGGACAATGAGCAGTTCTTC. It translates to CASSQRGLDNEQFF. The chain recombines TRBV4-3 with TRBJ2-1; 7 bases fit TRBD1. Trimming removed 2 bases from V and 5 bases from J; junction bases left unmatched: 3. Germline V gene data show CDR1 as LGHNA and CDR2 as YSLEER. CDR3 size: 14 residues.

This sequence joins TRBV7-3 and TRBJ2-1; 12 bases match TRBD2. The J segment lost 7 bases and the V segment lost 5 bases, leaving 6 bases of the junction unmatched. The CDR3 runs to 15 residues. Germline V gives CDR1 SGHTA, CDR2 FQGTGA. CDR3 bases: TGTGCCAGCAGCACAGGACTAGCGGGGAGAAATGAGCAGTTCTTC. Translation: CASSTGLAGRNEQFF.